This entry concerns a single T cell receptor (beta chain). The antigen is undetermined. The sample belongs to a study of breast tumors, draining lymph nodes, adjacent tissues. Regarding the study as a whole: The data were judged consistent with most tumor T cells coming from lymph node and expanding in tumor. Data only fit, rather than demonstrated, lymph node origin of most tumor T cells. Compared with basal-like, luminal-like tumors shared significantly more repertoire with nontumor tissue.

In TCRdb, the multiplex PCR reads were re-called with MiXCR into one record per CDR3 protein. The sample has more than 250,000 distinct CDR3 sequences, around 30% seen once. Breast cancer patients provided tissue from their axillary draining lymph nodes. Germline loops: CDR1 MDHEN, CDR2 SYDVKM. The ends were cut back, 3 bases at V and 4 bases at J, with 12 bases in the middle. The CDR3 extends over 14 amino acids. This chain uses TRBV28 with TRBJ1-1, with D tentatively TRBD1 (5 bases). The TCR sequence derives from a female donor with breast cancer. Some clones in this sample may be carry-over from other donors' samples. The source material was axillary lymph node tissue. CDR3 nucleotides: TGTGCCAGCAGTTTTAGGGGTGAAGGCACTGAAGCTTTCTTT. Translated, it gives CASSFRGEGTEAFF.